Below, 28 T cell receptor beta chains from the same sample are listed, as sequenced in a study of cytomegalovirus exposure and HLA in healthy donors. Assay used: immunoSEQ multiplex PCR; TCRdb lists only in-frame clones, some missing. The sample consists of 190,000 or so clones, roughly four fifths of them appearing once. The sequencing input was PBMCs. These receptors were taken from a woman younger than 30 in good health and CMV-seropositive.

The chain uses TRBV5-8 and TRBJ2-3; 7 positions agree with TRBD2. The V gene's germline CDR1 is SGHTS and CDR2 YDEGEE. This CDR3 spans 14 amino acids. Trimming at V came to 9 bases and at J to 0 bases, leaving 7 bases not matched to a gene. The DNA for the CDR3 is TGTGCCACCAGGAGGCGGGGGAGCACAGATACGCAGTATTTT. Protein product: CATRRRGSTDTQYF.

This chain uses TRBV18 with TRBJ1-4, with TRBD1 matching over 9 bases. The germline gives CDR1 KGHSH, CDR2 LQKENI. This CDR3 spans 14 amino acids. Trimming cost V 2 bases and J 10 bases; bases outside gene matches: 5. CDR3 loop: CASSPGTGSVKLFF. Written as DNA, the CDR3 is TGTGCCAGCTCACCAGGGACAGGGAGTGTAAAACTGTTTTTT.

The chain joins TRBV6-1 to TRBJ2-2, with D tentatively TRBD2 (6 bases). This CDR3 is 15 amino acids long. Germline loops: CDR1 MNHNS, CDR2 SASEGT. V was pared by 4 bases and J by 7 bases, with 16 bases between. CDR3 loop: CASSVASAMGGELFF. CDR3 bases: TGTGCCAGCAGTGTGGCTAGCGCAATGGGCGGGGAGCTGTTTTTT.

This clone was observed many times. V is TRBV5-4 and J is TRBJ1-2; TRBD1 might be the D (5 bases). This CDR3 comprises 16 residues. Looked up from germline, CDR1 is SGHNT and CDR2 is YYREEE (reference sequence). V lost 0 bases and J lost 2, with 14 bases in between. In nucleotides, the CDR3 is TGTGCCAGCAGCTTGGAAGTGGGATCAGGGAACTATGGCTACACCTTC. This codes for CASSLEVGSGNYGYTF.

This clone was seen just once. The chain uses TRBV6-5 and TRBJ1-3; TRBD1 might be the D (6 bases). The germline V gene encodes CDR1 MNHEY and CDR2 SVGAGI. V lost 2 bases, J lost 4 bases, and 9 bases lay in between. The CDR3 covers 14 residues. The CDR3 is CASSYHGQGNTIYF. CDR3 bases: TGTGCCAGCAGTTACCACGGACAGGGAAACACCATATATTTT.

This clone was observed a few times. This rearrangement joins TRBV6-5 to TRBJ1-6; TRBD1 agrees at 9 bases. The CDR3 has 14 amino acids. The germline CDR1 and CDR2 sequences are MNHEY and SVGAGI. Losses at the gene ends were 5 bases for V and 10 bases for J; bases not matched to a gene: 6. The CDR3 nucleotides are TGTGCCAGCAGTGGAGACAGGGGGAGGTCACCCCTCCACTTT. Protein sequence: CASSGDRGRSPLHF.

CDR3 DNA: TGCGCCAGCAGCTTGGGAGGTGGAAAGGACACTGAAGCTTTCTTT. This translates into CASSLGGGKDTEAFF. This rearrangement joins TRBV5-1 to TRBJ1-1; D not certain. V was cut by 0 bases and J by 3 bases, with 12 bases left in between. CDR3 length: 15 amino acids. Per the germline V gene, CDR1 is SGHRS and CDR2 is YFSETQ.

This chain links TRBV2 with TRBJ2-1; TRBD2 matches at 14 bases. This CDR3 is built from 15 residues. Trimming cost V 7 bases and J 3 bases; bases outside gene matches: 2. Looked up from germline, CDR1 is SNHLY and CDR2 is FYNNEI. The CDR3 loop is CASTGLAGDYNEQFF. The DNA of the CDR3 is TGTGCCAGCACGGGACTAGCGGGGGACTACAATGAGCAGTTCTTC.

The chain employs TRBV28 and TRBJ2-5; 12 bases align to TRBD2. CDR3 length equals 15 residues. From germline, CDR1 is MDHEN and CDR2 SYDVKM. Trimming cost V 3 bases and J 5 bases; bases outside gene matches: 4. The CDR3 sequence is CASSFRTSGVETQYF. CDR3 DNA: TGTGCCAGCAGTTTTCGGACTAGCGGGGTGGAGACCCAGTACTTC.

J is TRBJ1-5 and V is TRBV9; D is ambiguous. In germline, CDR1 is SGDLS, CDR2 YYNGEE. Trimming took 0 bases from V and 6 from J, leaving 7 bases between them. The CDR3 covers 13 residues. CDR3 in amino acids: CASSVDGVQPQHF. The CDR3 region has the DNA TGTGCCAGCAGCGTAGACGGGGTTCAGCCCCAGCATTTT.

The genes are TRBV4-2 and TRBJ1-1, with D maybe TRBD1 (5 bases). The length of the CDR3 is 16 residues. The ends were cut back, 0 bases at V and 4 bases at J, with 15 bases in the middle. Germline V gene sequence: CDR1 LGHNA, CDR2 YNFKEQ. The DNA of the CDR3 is TGTGCCAGCAGCCAAGATCTCGGAGCCGGGGGCACTGAAGCTTTCTTT. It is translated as CASSQDLGAGGTEAFF.

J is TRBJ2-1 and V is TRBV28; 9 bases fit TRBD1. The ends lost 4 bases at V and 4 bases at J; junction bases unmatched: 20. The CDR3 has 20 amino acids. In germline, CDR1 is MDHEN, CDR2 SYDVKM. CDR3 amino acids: CASSSWTGEGEGALYNEQFF. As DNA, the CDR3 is TGTGCCAGCAGTTCATGGACAGGGGAAGGGGAAGGGGCTCTGTACAATGAGCAGTTCTTC.

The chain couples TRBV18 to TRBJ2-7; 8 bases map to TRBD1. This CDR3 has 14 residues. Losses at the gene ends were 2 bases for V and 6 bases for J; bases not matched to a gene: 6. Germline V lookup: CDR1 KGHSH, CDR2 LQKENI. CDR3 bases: TGTGCCAGCTCACCAGTGACAGGGGTGGGCGAGCAGTACTTC. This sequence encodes CASSPVTGVGEQYF.

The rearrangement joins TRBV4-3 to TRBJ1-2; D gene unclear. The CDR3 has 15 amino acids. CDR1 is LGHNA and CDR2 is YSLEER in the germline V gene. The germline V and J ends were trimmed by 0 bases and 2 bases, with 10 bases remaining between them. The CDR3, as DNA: TGCGCCAGCAGCCAAGATTCAATGTCAAACTATGGCTACACCTTC. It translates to CASSQDSMSNYGYTF.

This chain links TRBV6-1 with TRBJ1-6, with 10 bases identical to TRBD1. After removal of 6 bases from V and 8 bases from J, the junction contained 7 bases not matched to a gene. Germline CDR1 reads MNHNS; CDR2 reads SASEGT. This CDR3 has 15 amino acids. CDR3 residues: CASSAGQGSDSPLHF. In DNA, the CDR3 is TGTGCCAGCAGCGCGGGACAGGGGAGCGATTCACCCCTCCACTTT.

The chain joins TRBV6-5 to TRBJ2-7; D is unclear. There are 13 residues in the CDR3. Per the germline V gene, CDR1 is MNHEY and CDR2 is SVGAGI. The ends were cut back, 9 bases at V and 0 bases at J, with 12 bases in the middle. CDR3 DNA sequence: TGTGCCAGTCACACACCAAACTCCTACGAGCAGTACTTC. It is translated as CASHTPNSYEQYF.

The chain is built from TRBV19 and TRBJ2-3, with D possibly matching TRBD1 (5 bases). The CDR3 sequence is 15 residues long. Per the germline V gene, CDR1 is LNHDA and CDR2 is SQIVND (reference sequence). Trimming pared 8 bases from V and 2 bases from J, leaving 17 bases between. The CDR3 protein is CASEGVGSYTDTQYF. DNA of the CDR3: TGTGCCAGTGAAGGGGTGGGCAGCTACACAGATACGCAGTATTTT.

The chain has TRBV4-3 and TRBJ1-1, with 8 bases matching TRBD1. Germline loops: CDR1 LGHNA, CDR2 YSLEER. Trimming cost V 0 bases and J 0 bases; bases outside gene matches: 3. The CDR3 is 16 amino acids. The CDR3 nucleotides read TGCGCCAGCAGCCAAGATAGGACAGGGTTGAACACTGAAGCTTTCTTT. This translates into CASSQDRTGLNTEAFF.

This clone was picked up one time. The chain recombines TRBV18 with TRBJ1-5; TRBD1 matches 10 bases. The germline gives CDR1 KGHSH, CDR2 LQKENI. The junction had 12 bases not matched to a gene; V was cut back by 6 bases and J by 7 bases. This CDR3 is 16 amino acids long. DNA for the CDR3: TGTGCCAGCTCTACTCTGGGGACAGGGGCTGAACAGCCCCAGCATTTT. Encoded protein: CASSTLGTGAEQPQHF.

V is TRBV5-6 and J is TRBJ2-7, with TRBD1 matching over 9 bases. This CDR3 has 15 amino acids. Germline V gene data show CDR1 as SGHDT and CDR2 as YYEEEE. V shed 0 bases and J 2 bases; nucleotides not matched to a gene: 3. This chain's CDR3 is CASSLGGTGTYEQYF. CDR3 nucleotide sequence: TGTGCCAGCAGCTTGGGAGGGACAGGGACCTACGAGCAGTACTTC.

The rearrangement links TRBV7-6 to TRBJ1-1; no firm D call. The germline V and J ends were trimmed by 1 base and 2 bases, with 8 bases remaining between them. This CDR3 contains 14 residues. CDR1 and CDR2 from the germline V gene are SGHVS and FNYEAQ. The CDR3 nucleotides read TGTGCCAGCAGCTTAGGTATGAGTAACACTGAAGCTTTCTTT. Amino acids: CASSLGMSNTEAFF.

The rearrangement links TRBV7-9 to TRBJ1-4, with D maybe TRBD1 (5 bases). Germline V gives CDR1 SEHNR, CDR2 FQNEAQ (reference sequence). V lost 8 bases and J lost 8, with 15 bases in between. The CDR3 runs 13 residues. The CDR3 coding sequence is TGTGCCAGCGGGGCCACTGAGGCAGAAAAACTGTTTTTT. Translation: CASGATEAEKLFF.

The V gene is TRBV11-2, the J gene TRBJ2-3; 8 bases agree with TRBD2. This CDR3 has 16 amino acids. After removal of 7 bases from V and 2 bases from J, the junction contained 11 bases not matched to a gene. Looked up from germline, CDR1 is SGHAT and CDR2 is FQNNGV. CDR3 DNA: TGTGCCAGCACGGCCCGCTCGGGGGGGAACACAGATACGCAGTATTTT. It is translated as CASTARSGGNTDTQYF.

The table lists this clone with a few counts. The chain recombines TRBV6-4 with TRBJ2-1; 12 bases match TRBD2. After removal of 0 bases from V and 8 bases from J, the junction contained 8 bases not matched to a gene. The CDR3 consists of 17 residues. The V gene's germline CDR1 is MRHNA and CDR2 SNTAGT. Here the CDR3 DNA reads TGTGCCAGCAGTGACTCGACGTCTAGCGGGGGGGCGGATGAGCAGTTCTTC. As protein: CASSDSTSSGGADEQFF.

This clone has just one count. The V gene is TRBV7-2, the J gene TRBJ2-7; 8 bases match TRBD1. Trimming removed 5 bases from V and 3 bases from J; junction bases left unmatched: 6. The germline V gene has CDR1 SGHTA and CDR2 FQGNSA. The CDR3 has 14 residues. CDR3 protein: CASSPRQGHYEQYF. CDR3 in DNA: TGTGCCAGCAGCCCTAGACAGGGGCACTACGAGCAGTACTTC. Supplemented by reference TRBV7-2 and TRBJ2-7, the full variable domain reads GAGVSQSPSNKVTEKGKDVELRCDPISGHTALYWYRQSLGQGLEFLIYFQGNSAPDKSGLPSDRFSAERTGGSVSTLTIQRTQQEDSAVYLCASSPRQGHYEQYFGPGTRLTVT.

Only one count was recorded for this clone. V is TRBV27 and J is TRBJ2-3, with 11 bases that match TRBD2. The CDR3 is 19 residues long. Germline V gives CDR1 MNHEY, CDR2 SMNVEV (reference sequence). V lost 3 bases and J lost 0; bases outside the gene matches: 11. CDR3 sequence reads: CASSFRASGGYTSTDTQYF. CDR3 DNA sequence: TGTGCCAGCAGTTTCCGGGCTAGCGGGGGGTATACTAGCACAGATACGCAGTATTTT.

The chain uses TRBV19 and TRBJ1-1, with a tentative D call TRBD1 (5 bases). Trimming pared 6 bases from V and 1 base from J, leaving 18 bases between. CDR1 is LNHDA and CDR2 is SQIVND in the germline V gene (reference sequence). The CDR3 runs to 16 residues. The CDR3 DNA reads TGTGCCAGTAGAGAACAGATTGGGGGAGGGAACACTGAAGCTTTCTTT. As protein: CASREQIGGGNTEAFF.

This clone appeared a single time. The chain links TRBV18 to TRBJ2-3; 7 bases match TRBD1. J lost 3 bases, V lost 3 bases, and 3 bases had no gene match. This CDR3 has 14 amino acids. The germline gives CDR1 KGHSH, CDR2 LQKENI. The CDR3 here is CASSPEGQTDTQYF. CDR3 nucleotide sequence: TGTGCCAGCTCACCCGAGGGACAGACAGATACGCAGTATTTT.